This record concerns one TCR beta chain sequence. This specimen comes from a study of cytomegalovirus exposure and HLA in healthy donors. The PCR was carried out with 60 Vbeta primers and 13 Jbeta primers. Clones were read by immunoSEQ multiplex PCR, and TCRdb kept only the in-frame ones, dropping some. The table records about 120,000 clones, roughly 65% of them present only once. This CDR3 is built from 15 residues. Trimming at V came to 4 bases and at J to 2 bases, leaving 9 bases not matched to a gene. CDR1 SGHDT and CDR2 YYEEEE come from the germline V gene. This chain uses TRBV5-6 with TRBJ2-7, with TRBD2 matching 7 bases. The specimen was PBMCs. This clonotype was sampled from a man aged 35 to 55 in good health and CMV-seropositive. CDR3 loop: CASSPIGTITYEQYF. The DNA for the CDR3 is TGTGCCAGCAGCCCAATCGGGACTATAACCTACGAGCAGTACTTC.